Following are 21 T cell receptor beta chains from one sample sequenced in a study of control samples from healthy donors and cancer patients. Repertoires were generated with immunoSEQ multiplex PCR, while TCRdb's copy carries only in-frame clones and drops some. The sample consists of 93,000 or so clones, roughly 91% of them appearing once. Sequences were obtained from PBMCs. Receptors were obtained from a man in his 60s with lung cancer.

This clone was seen a handful of times. This chain joins TRBV5-6 and TRBJ2-6; D may be TRBD1 (6 bases). There are 16 residues in the CDR3. V was trimmed by 5 bases and J by 3 bases, leaving 15 bases between them. Germline lookup yields CDR1 SGHDT and CDR2 YYEEEE. CDR3: CASSLSAGVGANVLTF. The CDR3 nucleotides are TGTGCCAGCAGTCTTTCCGCAGGGGTTGGGGCCAACGTCCTGACTTTC.

The V and J genes are TRBV29-1 and TRBJ2-5; 13 bases are shared with TRBD2. The germline V gene has CDR1 SQVTM and CDR2 ANQGSEA. The CDR3 is 15 residues long. Trimming at V came to 4 bases and at J to 5 bases, leaving 7 bases not matched to a gene. CDR3 protein: CSVAGGLAGWETQYF. In DNA, the CDR3 is TGCAGCGTTGCTGGGGGACTAGCGGGGTGGGAGACCCAGTACTTC.

This sequence joins TRBV18 and TRBJ2-2, with 8 bases matching TRBD1. CDR1 is KGHSH, CDR2 LQKENI, per germline. The CDR3 runs to 15 residues. The junction had 3 bases not matched to a gene; V was cut back by 3 bases and J by 3 bases. The CDR3 bases are TGTGCCAGCTCACCGGGACAGGAGGACACCGGGGAGCTGTTTTTT. It encodes CASSPGQEDTGELFF.

The chain couples TRBV30 to TRBJ2-7; D call uncertain. This CDR3 contains 10 residues. Germline CDR1 and CDR2: GTSNPN and SVGIG (reference sequence). V shed 2 bases and J shed 11 bases, with 10 bases lying between them. In DNA, the CDR3 is TGTGCCTGGAGTTTAAAGGCAAAGTACTTC. Translated: CAWSLKAKYF.

The chain joins TRBV19 to TRBJ1-1; TRBD1 might be the D (5 bases). The CDR3 contains 13 residues. Germline lookup yields CDR1 LNHDA and CDR2 SQIVND (reference sequence). V was clipped by 10 bases and J by 4 bases, with 16 bases between them. The CDR3 DNA reads TGTGCCACTATGAAGGGGCTTGGCACTGAAGCTTTCTTT. It translates to CATMKGLGTEAFF.

This chain joins TRBV4-1 and TRBJ1-3; no reliable D call. The length of the CDR3 is 14 residues. Trimming shortened V by 5 bases and J by 7 bases, and 15 bases separated the two germline ends. CDR1 and CDR2 from the germline V gene are MGHRA and YSYEKL. The CDR3 region is CASSGGGMSNTIYF. CDR3 nucleotides: TGCGCCAGCAGCGGAGGTGGGATGTCGAACACCATATATTTT.

This chain links TRBV7-8 with TRBJ1-1; D unclear. Germline V gene sequence: CDR1 SGHVS, CDR2 FQNEAQ. The CDR3 runs to 13 residues. The germline V and J ends were trimmed by 5 bases and 3 bases, with 10 bases remaining between them. The CDR3 reads CASSDAEHTEAFF. In DNA form, the CDR3 reads TGTGCCAGCAGCGACGCAGAACACACTGAAGCTTTCTTT. Drawing the rest from reference TRBV7-8 and TRBJ1-1, the complete variable domain is GAGVSQSPRYKVAKRGQDVALRCDPISGHVSLFWYQQALGQGPEFLTYFQNEAQLDKSGLPSDRFFAERPEGSVSTLKIQRTQQEDSAVYLCASSDAEHTEAFFGQGTRLTVV.

The chain joins TRBV5-6 to TRBJ2-1, with D unresolved. Germline CDR1 is SGHDT and CDR2 is YYEEEE. This CDR3 region has 13 residues. Trimming left V 3 bases short and J 6 bases short, with 10 bases between. CDR3 DNA sequence: TGTGCCAGCAGCTGGAGAGACGGCAATGAGCAGTTCTTC. It yields the protein CASSWRDGNEQFF.

The J gene is TRBJ1-6, the V gene TRBV3-1 (or the pseudogene TRBV3-2), with TRBD1 matching 12 bases. V was clipped by 4 bases and J by 3 bases; unmatched bases: 4. Looked up from germline, CDR1 is LGHDT and CDR2 is YNNKEL (reference sequence). The CDR3 has 17 residues. Here the CDR3 DNA reads TGTGCCAGCAGCCTGGGGACAGGGGGCTTCTATAATTCACCCCTCCACTTT. Translation: CASSLGTGGFYNSPLHF.

The chain has TRBV3-1 (or the pseudogene TRBV3-2) and TRBJ2-7; D is ambiguous. The germline CDR1 and CDR2 sequences are LGHDT and YNNKEL (reference sequence). V was pared by 4 bases and J by 7 bases, with 8 bases between. The CDR3 loop spans 11 amino acids. The chain's CDR3 is CASSRAKEQYF. CDR3 sequence (DNA): TGTGCCAGCAGCCGGGCGAAGGAGCAGTACTTC.

This clone was picked up one time. V is TRBV6-4 and J is TRBJ1-1; TRBD1 might be the D (5 bases). Germline loops: CDR1 MRHNA, CDR2 SNTAGT. V shed 6 bases and J shed 1 base, with 9 bases lying between them. The CDR3 has 13 amino acids. CDR3 sequence: CASSADRNTEAFF. The DNA for the CDR3 is TGTGCCAGCAGCGCCGACAGGAACACTGAAGCTTTCTTT.

This rearrangement joins TRBV6-5 to TRBJ1-5; TRBD1 matches 9 bases. J was trimmed by 6 bases and V by 2 bases; bases with no gene match: 5. This CDR3 comprises 15 residues. Germline-derived CDR1 and CDR2 are MNHEY and SVGAGI. CDR3 coding DNA: TGTGCCAGCAGTTACGATGGGACAGGGTTTCAGCCCCAGCATTTT. It encodes CASSYDGTGFQPQHF.

V usage is TRBV2 and J usage is TRBJ2-5; D is ambiguous. V was trimmed by 3 bases and J by 3 bases, leaving 14 bases between them. This CDR3 has 15 residues. Looked up from germline, CDR1 is SNHLY and CDR2 is FYNNEI. CDR3 bases: TGTGCCAGCAGTGAGGTGGGAAAATCCGAAGAGACCCAGTACTTC. Protein: CASSEVGKSEETQYF. Together with reference TRBV2 and TRBJ2-5, the CDR3 gives the full variable domain: EPEVTQTPSHQVTQMGQEVILRCVPISNHLYFYWYRQILGQKVEFLVSFYNNEISEKSEIFDDQFSVERPDGSNFTLKIRSTKLEDSAMYFCASSEVGKSEETQYFGPGTRLLVL.

The V and J genes are TRBV3-1 (or the pseudogene TRBV3-2) and TRBJ1-5; D remains unclear. The length of the CDR3 is 15 residues. Germline CDR1 is LGHDT and CDR2 is YNNKEL (reference sequence). V dropped 2 bases and J dropped 0 bases, with 8 bases sitting between them. In nucleotides, the CDR3 is TGTGCCAGCAGCCAAAGAGGCTATAGCAATCAGCCCCAGCATTTT. It translates to CASSQRGYSNQPQHF.

The chain links TRBV5-1 to TRBJ2-7, with 11 bases aligning to TRBD2. Germline lookup yields CDR1 SGHRS and CDR2 YFSETQ. The CDR3 is 17 residues long. J was trimmed by 2 bases and V by 5 bases; bases with no gene match: 12. This CDR3 is CASRPTGLAGGTYEQYF. DNA for the CDR3: TGCGCCAGCAGGCCCACGGGTCTAGCGGGGGGAACCTACGAGCAGTACTTC.

This clone has just one count. The CDR3 nucleotides read TGTGCCAGCAGCCCCCGTTATGGACAAGAGACCCAGTACTTC. Its protein is CASSPRYGQETQYF. The rearrangement joins TRBV11-2 to TRBJ2-5; D is undetermined. Germline CDR1 reads SGHAT; CDR2 reads FQNNGV. The CDR3 extends over 14 amino acids. V lost 5 bases to trimming and J lost 2 bases, with 12 bases between them.

This chain connects TRBV14 to TRBJ2-3; unclear D gene. The CDR3 sequence is 13 residues long. Germline V lookup: CDR1 SGHDN, CDR2 FVKESK. V lost 1 base and J lost 8, with 10 bases in between. The CDR3 loop reads CASSQVPSGTQYF. In DNA, the CDR3 is TGTGCCAGCAGCCAAGTCCCCTCTGGTACGCAGTATTTT.

This clone occurred once. The CDR3 DNA reads as TGTGCCAGCAGCGTAGCAGACAGCCGCTCTGGAAACACCATATATTTT. As protein: CASSVADSRSGNTIYF. The genes are TRBV9 and TRBJ1-3; D might be TRBD1 (5 bases). The germline V gene has CDR1 SGDLS and CDR2 YYNGEE. Deletions cut 0 bases from V and 0 bases from J, with 10 bases between. The CDR3 is made up of 16 amino acids.

The chain employs TRBV4-1 and TRBJ2-4, with a weak D call TRBD2 (6 bases). This CDR3 has 18 amino acids. V lost 0 bases, J lost 0 bases, and 15 bases lay in between. Germline values: CDR1 MGHRA, CDR2 YSYEKL. This CDR3 reads CASSQDSGDLLAKNIQYF. The CDR3 nucleotides are TGCGCCAGCAGCCAAGATTCGGGGGACTTACTAGCCAAAAACATTCAGTACTTC.

The chain couples TRBV6-5 to TRBJ1-1, with D perhaps matching TRBD1 (5 bases). CDR3 length: 14 residues. The germline gives CDR1 MNHEY, CDR2 SVGAGI. Trimming removed 7 bases from V and 8 bases from J, with 20 bases in between. The CDR3 is CASIYEEGLGEAFF. The CDR3 DNA sequence: TGTGCCAGCATATATGAAGAGGGGCTGGGGGAAGCTTTCTTT.

The V gene is TRBV25-1, the J gene TRBJ1-2; TRBD1 matches at 12 bases. J was trimmed by 4 bases and V by 4 bases; bases with no gene match: 4. The CDR3 extends over 15 amino acids. Germline assignment: CDR1 MGHDK and CDR2 SYGVNS. CDR3 nucleotides: TGTGCCAGCAGTGCCGGGACAGGGGGCTTCTATGGCTACACCTTC. As protein: CASSAGTGGFYGYTF.